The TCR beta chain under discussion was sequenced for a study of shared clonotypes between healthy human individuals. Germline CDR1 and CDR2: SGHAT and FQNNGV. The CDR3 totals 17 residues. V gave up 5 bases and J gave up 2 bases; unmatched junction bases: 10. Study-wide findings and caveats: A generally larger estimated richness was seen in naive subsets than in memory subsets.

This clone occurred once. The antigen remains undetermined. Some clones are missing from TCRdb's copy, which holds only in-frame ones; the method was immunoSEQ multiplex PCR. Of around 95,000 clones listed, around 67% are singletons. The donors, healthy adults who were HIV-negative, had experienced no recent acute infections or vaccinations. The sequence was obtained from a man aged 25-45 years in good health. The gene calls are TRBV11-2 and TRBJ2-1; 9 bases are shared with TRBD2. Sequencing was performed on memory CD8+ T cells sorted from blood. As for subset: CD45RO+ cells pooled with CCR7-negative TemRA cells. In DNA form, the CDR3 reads TGTGCCAGCAGCCCCCGTGCTAGCGGGACTACCTACAATGAGCAGTTCTTC. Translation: CASSPRASGTTYNEQFF.